A selection of T cell receptor beta chains follows, all from one sample in a study of blood T cells in healthy people across ages. TCRdb reprocessed the 5' RACE reads with MiXCR, giving one entry per CDR3 protein. The repertoire consists of 590,000 or so distinct CDR3 sequences, with approximately 30% occurring once and the leading ten covering less than 20%. The sample comprised blood. Every receptor here comes from a woman aged 80 or older in good health. Each CDR3 is given with its conserved first and last residue. The D gene is left open where the match is weak. Clone size appears in some rows only: once, few, many, or a class for an expanded clone.

.	TRBJ1-4	many	TRBV20-1	TGCAGTGCTAGAGATCAGGGTGAAAAACTGTTTTTT	CSARDQGEKLFF
.	TRBJ2-7	many	TRBV4-1	TGCGCCAGCAGCCAAGATACCGGACAGAGGTCCTACGAGCAGTACTTC	CASSQDTGQRSYEQYF
TRBD2	TRBJ2-3	many	TRBV2	TGTGCCAGCAGTGGTTCTCGACTAGCGTATTTT	CASSGSRLAYF
.	TRBJ2-5	.	TRBV7-7	TGTGCTAGCAGCCTAATAGGAAGCAGGGAGACCCAGTACTTC	CASSLIGSRETQYF
.	TRBJ2-5	.	TRBV7-9	TGTGCCAGCAGCTCGCAACGGAGGGGAGAGACCCAGTACTTC	CASSSQRRGETQYF
.	TRBJ1-1	.	TRBV5-1	TGCGCCAGCAGGGAAGCCATGAACACTGAAGCTTTCTTT	CASREAMNTEAFF
TRBD1	TRBJ1-1	few	TRBV7-3	TGTGCCAGCAGCTCGACAGGGAACACTAAAGCTTTCTTT	CASSSTGNTKAFF
TRBD1	TRBJ1-4	.	TRBV7-3	TGTGCCAGCAGCTTGGACAGGGGTGAAAAACTGTTTTTT	CASSLDRGEKLFF
.	TRBJ2-1	.	TRBV3-1	TGTGCCAGCATCCAGGTCCCTCTGGTTAGGCCTGGCAATGAGCAGTTCTTC	CASIQVPLVRPGNEQFF
TRBD2	TRBJ2-1	many	TRBV20-1	TGCAGTGCTAGACTAGCGGGGGGGGACAGTGAGCAGTTCTTC	CSARLAGGDSEQFF
.	TRBJ1-1	.	TRBV20-1	TGCAGTGCTAGAGGACAGTTTGAAGCTTTCTTT	CSARGQFEAFF
.	TRBJ2-7	many	TRBV7-2	TGTGCCAGCAGCTTAGGACAGGTCTCCTACGAGCAGTACTTC	CASSLGQVSYEQYF
TRBD2	TRBJ2-3	.	TRBV12-3/TRBV12-4	TGTGCCAGCAGCCCAAGTTTGGCGGGGGGGCCGGATGCGCAGTATTTT	CASSPSLAGGPDAQYF
TRBD2	TRBJ2-1	many	TRBV7-2	TGTGCCAGCAGCTTAGCGTTGTCTAGCGGGGGGGATTACAATGAGCAGTTCTTC	CASSLALSSGGDYNEQFF
TRBD1	TRBJ1-3	.	TRBV5-1	TGCGCCAGCAGCCTAGGGGGCTCTCTCTCTGGAGACACCATATATTTT	CASSLGGSLSGDTIYF
.	TRBJ1-6	many	TRBV6-5	TGTGCCAGCAGAGCGAGGGACAATTCACCCCTCCACTTT	CASRARDNSPLHF
TRBD1	TRBJ2-7	many	TRBV5-1	TGTGCCAGCAGCTTAGGGGGCAGGGCCTACGAGCAGTACTTC	CASSLGGRAYEQYF
.	TRBJ2-7	many	TRBV5-4	TGTGCCAGCAGCTTGGGATCCCGGGGTAGGTCCTACGAGCAGTACTTC	CASSLGSRGRSYEQYF
TRBD1	TRBJ1-2	many	TRBV27	TGTGCCAGCAGTCTCCGGACAGGGGGCCCCTCTACCTATGGCTACACCTTC	CASSLRTGGPSTYGYTF
.	TRBJ2-5	many	TRBV5-6	TGTGCCAGCAGCTTAGTCGGGGCCCAGTACTTC	CASSLVGAQYF
TRBD2	TRBJ2-5	many	TRBV6-2/TRBV6-3	TGTGCCAGCAGTAACAGCGGGGGTTTTGTTTTAGGGACCCAGTACTTC	CASSNSGGFVLGTQYF
.	TRBJ1-6	few	TRBV6-5	TGTGCCAGCAGTTACAATCTAGGGAGGCCCCTCCACTTT	CASSYNLGRPLHF
.	TRBJ1-2	many	TRBV20-1	TGCAGTGCTAGGGGCCTAAGGGGCTATGGCTACACCTTC	CSARGLRGYGYTF
TRBD2	TRBJ2-3	.	TRBV6-5	TGTGCGAGCGGGGGGGCAGGCACAGATACGCAGTATTTT	CASGGAGTDTQYF
.	TRBJ1-1	.	TRBV29-1	TGCAGCGTTGAAGAGGGGGCTAACACTGAAGCTTTCTTT	CSVEEGANTEAFF
TRBD2	TRBJ2-2	.	TRBV7-2	TGTGCCAGCAGCCTAAGGACTAGCGGGGGGGCCGGTAACACCGGGGAGCTGTTTTTT	CASSLRTSGGAGNTGELFF
.	TRBJ1-2	few	TRBV2	TGTGCCAGCAGTTCCGGGAGGGTCTATGGCTACACCTTC	CASSSGRVYGYTF
.	TRBJ2-5	many	TRBV24-1	TGTGCCACCAGTGCTGATAGCGAAGAGACCCAGTACTTC	CATSADSEETQYF
.	TRBJ2-7	many	TRBV20-1	TGCAGTGCTAGAGATGACAGTGGATACGAGCAGTACTTC	CSARDDSGYEQYF
.	TRBJ2-1	few	TRBV3-1	TGTGCCAGCAGCCCGCTGAGGGAGACCCAGTTCTTC	CASSPLRETQFF
.	TRBJ2-7	.	TRBV6-1	TGTGCCAGCAGTGGAACAGGGTTCGAGCAGTACTTC	CASSGTGFEQYF
.	TRBJ2-5	.	TRBV4-2	TGTGCCAGCATCCATACTAGAGGGCCCCGGGAGACCCAGTACTTC	CASIHTRGPRETQYF
TRBD2	TRBJ2-5	many	TRBV7-2	TGTGCCAGCAGCTTGGATGGGCGGGGGAACCAAGAGACCCAGTACTTC	CASSLDGRGNQETQYF
.	TRBJ2-1	.	TRBV12-3/TRBV12-4	TGTGCCAGCACACGGGAAAATGAGCAGTTCTTC	CASTRENEQFF
TRBD1	TRBJ2-3	many	TRBV14	TGTGCCAGCAGCCAACTTACAGGGGAGTCAGATACGCAGTATTTT	CASSQLTGESDTQYF
TRBD2	TRBJ2-1	few	TRBV29-1	TGCAGCGTGAGACTAGCGGGAGCCCATGAGCAGTTCTTC	CSVRLAGAHEQFF
.	TRBJ2-3	many	TRBV7-9	TGTGCCAGCTACGGGGGCCCCCCGACCATCGATACGCAGTATTTT	CASYGGPPTIDTQYF
.	TRBJ1-1	.	TRBV14	TGTGTCAGCAGCCAGGGCTACAAATATGTTATGAACACTGAAGCTTTCTTT	CVSSQGYKYVMNTEAFF
.	TRBJ1-2	many	TRBV24-1	TGTGCCACCAGTGACGGGTCGCATGGCTACACCTTC	CATSDGSHGYTF
TRBD2	TRBJ2-1	once	TRBV5-1	TGCGCCAGCGGGACTAGCGGGAGCCACAATGAGCAGTTCTTC	CASGTSGSHNEQFF
TRBD1	TRBJ2-7	many	TRBV6-5	TGTGCCAGCAGTACCACACCAGCCGGGACAGGGGGACACGAGCAGTACTTC	CASSTTPAGTGGHEQYF
.	TRBJ2-4	.	TRBV6-5	TGTGCCAGCAGTTACTCGACAGGTTCGGGTTCCAAAAACATTCAGTATTTC	CASSYSTGSGSKNIQYF
.	TRBJ2-3	many	TRBV9	TGTGCCAGCAGCCCCCGAACAGGGACCACAGATACGCAGTATTTT	CASSPRTGTTDTQYF
TRBD1	TRBJ2-4	many	TRBV4-2	TGTGCCAGCAGCCAAGATTGGACAGGGGGGAACATTCAGTACTTC	CASSQDWTGGNIQYF
.	TRBJ1-2	.	TRBV20-1	TGCAGTGCCCGGCCCCGGGATCTCTATGGCTACACCTTC	CSARPRDLYGYTF
TRBD1	TRBJ1-5	.	TRBV13	TGTGCCAGCAGCCTAGGACAGGCCATTAATCAGCCCCAGCATTTT	CASSLGQAINQPQHF
.	TRBJ1-1	many	TRBV7-8	TGTGCCAGCAGCCAGATGGCTAGGACTGAAGCTTTCTTT	CASSQMARTEAFF
.	TRBJ2-5	.	TRBV12-3/TRBV12-4	TGTGCCAGCAGTATAGATTCTGGCCAAGAGACCCAGTACTTC	CASSIDSGQETQYF
.	TRBJ2-1	many	TRBV7-3	TGTGCCAGCAGCTTAGGTCCAGGGAATGAGCAGTTCTTC	CASSLGPGNEQFF
.	TRBJ2-1	many	TRBV7-8	TGTGCCAGCAGCTTACCAGCCGGCTCTAGGAGGTTCTTC	CASSLPAGSRRFF
.	TRBJ2-5	many	TRBV25-1	TGTGCCAGCAGTGAAGCGTACGCCCAGTACTTC	CASSEAYAQYF
.	TRBJ2-5	.	TRBV4-3	TGCGCCAGCAGCCAAGCAAGGGGGTGGGCCCAGTACTTC	CASSQARGWAQYF